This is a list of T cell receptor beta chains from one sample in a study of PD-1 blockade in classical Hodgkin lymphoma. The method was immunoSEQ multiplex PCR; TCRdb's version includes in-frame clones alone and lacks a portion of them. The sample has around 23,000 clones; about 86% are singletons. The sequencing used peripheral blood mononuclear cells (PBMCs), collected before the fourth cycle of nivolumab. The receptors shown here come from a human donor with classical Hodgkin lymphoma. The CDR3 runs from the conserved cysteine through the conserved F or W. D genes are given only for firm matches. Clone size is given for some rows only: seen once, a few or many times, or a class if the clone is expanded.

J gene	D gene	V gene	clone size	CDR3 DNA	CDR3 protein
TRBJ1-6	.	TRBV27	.	TGTGCCAGCAGTTCCGGGACAACGAATTCACCCCTCCACTTT	CASSSGTTNSPLHF
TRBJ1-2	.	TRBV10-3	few	TGTGCCATCAGTGAGCCTTATACACCTTCCGGGACAAAGAGCTACACCTTC	CAISEPYTPSGTKSYTF
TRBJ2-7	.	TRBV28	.	TGTGCCAGCAGTTTATCCCTCCAGACAGACCCTCTCCACTACGAGCAGTACTTC	CASSLSLQTDPLHYEQYF
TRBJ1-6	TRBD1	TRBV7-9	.	TGTGCCAGCAGCTTCCCGACAGGGGATAATTCACCCCTCCACTTT	CASSFPTGDNSPLHF
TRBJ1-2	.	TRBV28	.	TGTGCCAGCTACCTAAGGGGCATGACTAACTATGGCTACACCTTC	CASYLRGMTNYGYTF
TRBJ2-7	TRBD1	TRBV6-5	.	TGTGCCAGCAGCAAGGGGGCGTTGAACTACGAGCAGTACTTC	CASSKGALNYEQYF
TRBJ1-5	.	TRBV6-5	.	TGTGCCAGCATGTCGGGAAACAATCAGCCCCAGCATTTT	CASMSGNNQPQHF
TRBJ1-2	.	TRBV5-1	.	TGCGCCAGCAGCCCACCCGGGACCATTGGTGGCTACACCTTC	CASSPPGTIGGYTF
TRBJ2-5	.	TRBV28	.	TGTGCCAGCAGTTTCCAGGTCCGGGAGACCCAGTACTTC	CASSFQVRETQYF
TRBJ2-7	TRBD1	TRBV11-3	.	TGTGCCAGCAGCTCATACTCTATGGACAGGGCAGAACCCTACGAGCAGTACTTC	CASSSYSMDRAEPYEQYF
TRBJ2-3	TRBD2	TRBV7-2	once	TGTGCCAGCAGCTATAGCGGGAGGTTGAATACGCAGTATTTT	CASSYSGRLNTQYF
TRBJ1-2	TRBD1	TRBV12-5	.	TGTGCTAGTGGTTTGGTACGGAGCAGGGGGGATGGCTACACCTTC	CASGLVRSRGDGYTF
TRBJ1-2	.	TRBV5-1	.	TGCGCCAGCAGCTTACCAGGGGAAGGATATGGCTACACCTTC	CASSLPGEGYGYTF
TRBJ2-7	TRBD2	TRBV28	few	TGTGCCAGCAGTCCACTCCAGTCTAGCGGGCTTACCTACGAGCAGTACTTC	CASSPLQSSGLTYEQYF
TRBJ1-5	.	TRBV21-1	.	.	CASSRWGQGAFQPQHF
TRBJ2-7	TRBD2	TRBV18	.	TGTGCCAGCTCACCTCGAGGAGCGGGAGGGATCGAGCAGTACTTC	CASSPRGAGGIEQYF
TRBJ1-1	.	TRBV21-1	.	TGTGCCAGCACCGAAGCTTTCTTT	CASTEAFF
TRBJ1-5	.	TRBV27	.	TGTGCCAGCAGTTTAAACCGATATCAGCCCCAGCATTTT	CASSLNRYQPQHF
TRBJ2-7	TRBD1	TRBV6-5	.	TGTGCCAGCAGTTACTCCGGGACAGGGACGTACGAGCAGTACTTC	CASSYSGTGTYEQYF
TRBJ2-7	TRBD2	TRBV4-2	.	TGTGCCAGCAGCCAGGCCGGGACTAGGTCCTACGAGCAGTACTTC	CASSQAGTRSYEQYF
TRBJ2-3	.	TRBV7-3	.	TGTGCCAGCAGCTTGAGCAGTAGCACAGATACGCAGTATTTT	CASSLSSSTDTQYF
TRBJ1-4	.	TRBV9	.	TGTGCCAGCAGCGCCAGCTTGACAACTAATGAAAAACTGTTTTTT	CASSASLTTNEKLFF
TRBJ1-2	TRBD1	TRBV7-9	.	TGTGCCAGCAGCTTAGCAACAGGGGAGTGGGGCTATGGCTACACCTTC	CASSLATGEWGYGYTF
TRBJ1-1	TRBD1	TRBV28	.	TGTGCCAGCAGTCTCCCGGACAGGTCTGAAGCTTTCTTT	CASSLPDRSEAFF
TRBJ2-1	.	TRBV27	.	TGTGCCAGCAGTTTCGGCGGGTTCTCCTACAATGAGCAGTTCTTC	CASSFGGFSYNEQFF
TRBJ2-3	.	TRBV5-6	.	TGTGCCAGCAGCCCGGGACTTGCCCTCACAGATACGCAGTATTTT	CASSPGLALTDTQYF